The rows below give T cell receptor beta chains drawn from one sample of a study of human T cells and chemical hapten exposure. TCRdb re-called the reads through MiXCR, storing one row per CDR3 protein. The sample shows around 120,000 distinct CDR3 sequences, over 6.5% of them seen only once. Sequenced: whole blood. The receptors stem from a human donor in good health. Some clones in this sample may be carry-over from other donors' samples. The CDR3 runs from the conserved cysteine through the conserved F or W. Fields, in order: clone size, V gene, D gene, J gene, CDR3 protein, CDR3 DNA. D genes are given only for firm matches. The listing skips clone size in some rows; elsewhere it reads once, few, many or a size class.

>-|TRBV29-1|TRBD2|TRBJ2-1
CSVERRHTSGRVAYNEQFF
TGCAGCGTTGAACGGAGACATACTAGCGGGAGGGTGGCCTACAATGAGCAGTTCTTC
>many|TRBV5-1|TRBD2|TRBJ2-7
CASSLGGTSSYEQYF
TGTGCCAGCAGCTTGGGGGGGACTAGCTCCTACGAGCAGTACTTC
>many|TRBV6-2/TRBV6-3|-|TRBJ2-1
CASTFRAPYNEQFF
TGTGCCAGTACTTTTCGGGCCCCCTACAATGAGCAGTTCTTC
>-|TRBV11-2|TRBD1|TRBJ1-1
CASSSAGGFTEAFF
TGTGCCAGCAGCTCTGCAGGGGGCTTCACTGAAGCTTTCTTT
>-|TRBV29-1|TRBD1|TRBJ2-7
CSVGDRGLFDEQYF
TGCAGCGTAGGGGACAGGGGGCTATTCGACGAGCAGTACTTC
>many|TRBV4-1|-|TRBJ1-2
CASSQDGFYGYTF
TGCGCCAGCAGCCAAGATGGGTTCTATGGCTACACCTTC
>few|TRBV10-3|TRBD1|TRBJ2-7
CAISVVTGGDYEQYF
TGTGCCATCAGTGTGGTGACAGGGGGCGACTACGAGCAGTACTTC
>once|TRBV12-3/TRBV12-4|-|TRBJ1-1
CASRLGTEAFF
TGTGCCAGCAGGTTAGGCACTGAAGCTTTCTTT
>few|TRBV20-1|-|TRBJ1-1
CSAPRAGTQTEAFF
TGCAGTGCTCCCCGCGCCGGGACTCAAACTGAAGCTTTCTTT
>-|TRBV29-1|TRBD2|TRBJ2-2
CSVASGRNTGELFF
TGCAGCGTGGCTAGCGGCCGGAACACCGGGGAGCTGTTTTTT
>many|TRBV6-1|TRBD2|TRBJ2-1
CASNPGTSYNEQFF
TGTGCCAGCAATCCCGGGACTAGCTACAATGAGCAGTTCTTC
>many|TRBV12-3/TRBV12-4|TRBD1|TRBJ2-5
CASSLAGGDSQETQYF
TGTGCCAGCAGTTTAGCAGGGGGCGATAGCCAAGAGACCCAGTACTTC
>few|TRBV7-9|-|TRBJ2-2
CASSWQTGELFF
TGTGCCAGCAGCTGGCAGACCGGGGAGCTGTTTTTT
>few|TRBV29-1|-|TRBJ2-1
CSVLGGDRINEQFF
TGCAGCGTCCTAGGGGGGGACAGGATAAATGAGCAGTTCTTC
>many|TRBV7-9|-|TRBJ2-6
CASSPTGRANVLTF
TGTGCCAGCAGCCCGACAGGTCGGGCCAACGTCCTGACTTTC
>-|TRBV7-3|-|TRBJ2-7
CASSLTAGISYEQYF
TGTGCCAGCAGCTTAACGGCAGGGATCTCCTACGAGCAGTACTTC
>-|TRBV7-4|-|TRBJ1-1
CASSLVERNTEAFF
TGTGCCAGCAGCTTAGTAGAGCGAAACACTGAAGCTTTCTTT
>-|TRBV12-3/TRBV12-4|TRBD2|TRBJ2-2
CASSFPTSRTGELFF
TGTGCCAGCAGTTTCCCGACTAGCCGCACCGGGGAGCTGTTTTTT
>-|TRBV7-2|-|TRBJ2-5
CASSLSAGAGETQYF
TGTGCCAGCAGCTTATCCGCAGGGGCCGGAGAGACCCAGTACTTC
>-|TRBV5-1|-|TRBJ1-1
CASSPREGGNTEAFF
TGCGCCAGCAGTCCCCGGGAAGGGGGAAATACTGAAGCTTTCTTT
>-|TRBV7-8|TRBD2|TRBJ2-1
CASSPGTSGNSYNEQFF
TGTGCCAGCAGCCCCGGGACTAGCGGGAACTCCTACAATGAGCAGTTCTTC
>many|TRBV2|TRBD1|TRBJ2-7
CASMGYGTGAYEQYF
TGTGCCAGCATGGGTTACGGGACAGGGGCCTACGAGCAGTACTTC
>-|TRBV9|-|TRBJ2-1
CASSHGSRYNEQFF
TGTGCCAGCAGCCACGGGTCCCGCTACAATGAGCAGTTCTTC
>-|TRBV19|-|TRBJ2-1
CASSIDTSSYNEQFF
TGTGCCAGTAGTATAGATACCAGCTCCTACAATGAGCAGTTCTTC
>few|TRBV10-2|TRBD2|TRBJ2-1
CASTRLAGDLYNEQFF
TGCGCCAGCACTCGACTAGCGGGAGACCTCTACAATGAGCAGTTCTTC
>few|TRBV20-1|TRBD2|TRBJ2-1
CSSHGPGLAGGRNEQFF
TGCAGTTCCCACGGACCGGGACTAGCGGGAGGACGGAATGAGCAGTTCTTC
>few|TRBV7-9|-|TRBJ2-2
CASSSLEGETGELFF
TGTGCCAGCAGCTCTCTCGAAGGGGAGACCGGGGAGCTGTTTTTT
>-|TRBV7-2|-|TRBJ2-5
CASSRGGSQETQYF
TGTGCCAGCAGTCGCGGGGGCAGCCAAGAGACCCAGTACTTC
>few|TRBV20-1|TRBD1|TRBJ1-2
CSAGTGGLDYGYTF
TGCAGTGCCGGGACAGGGGGCTTGGACTATGGCTACACCTTC
>-|TRBV7-9|TRBD1|TRBJ2-1
CASSLDRGVQQFF
TGTGCCAGCAGCCTCGACAGGGGGGTCCAGCAGTTCTTC
>few|TRBV23-1|TRBD2|TRBJ2-4
CASRWKGPSGPKNIQYF
TGCGCCAGCAGATGGAAGGGCCCTAGCGGACCCAAAAACATTCAGTACTTC
>few|TRBV11-2|TRBD1|TRBJ2-7
CASSKVGDSHYEQYF
TGTGCCAGCAGCAAAGTTGGGGACAGCCACTACGAGCAGTACTTC
>few|TRBV20-1|-|TRBJ2-7
CSARDQLGIFPYEQYF
TGCAGTGCTAGAGATCAGCTGGGGATCTTTCCCTACGAGCAGTACTTC
>many|TRBV20-1|-|TRBJ1-4
CSASFDATNEKLFF
TGCAGTGCTAGTTTTGATGCAACTAATGAAAAACTGTTTTTT
>many|TRBV14|-|TRBJ1-3
CASSQVSRGNTIYF
TGTGCCAGCAGCCAAGTGAGTCGAGGAAACACCATATATTTT
>few|TRBV6-1|TRBD1|TRBJ2-7
CASSEAGTGVYEQYF
TGTGCCAGCAGTGAAGCCGGGACAGGGGTCTACGAGCAGTACTTC
>-|TRBV10-2|-|TRBJ1-2
CASSESTVFNNYGYTF
TGCGCCAGCAGTGAGTCGACAGTTTTCAATAACTATGGCTACACCTTC
>-|TRBV11-2|TRBD1|TRBJ2-3
CASSSRQGDLDTQYF
TGTGCCAGCAGCTCCCGACAGGGTGATTTAGATACGCAGTATTTT
>-|TRBV6-1|-|TRBJ2-7
CASSTTGISYEQYF
TGTGCCAGCAGTACCACAGGGATATCCTACGAGCAGTACTTC
>few|TRBV21-1|-|TRBJ2-1
CASSKDGAGGNNEQFF
TGTGCCAGCAGCAAAGACGGGGCAGGGGGCAACAATGAGCAGTTCTTC
>many|TRBV15|-|TRBJ1-1
CATSRGMNTEAFF
TGTGCCACCAGCAGAGGTATGAACACTGAAGCTTTCTTT
>many|TRBV12-3/TRBV12-4|TRBD2|TRBJ2-2
CASRGTTPTVANTGELFF
TGTGCCAGCAGAGGGACTACACCTACTGTCGCGAACACCGGGGAGCTGTTTTTT
>many|TRBV12-3/TRBV12-4|-|TRBJ1-6
CASSLYGTDSPLHF
TGTGCCAGCAGTCTATACGGGACGGATTCACCCCTCCACTTT
>many|TRBV27|TRBD1|TRBJ2-2
CASSPSGTANTGELFF
TGTGCCAGCAGTCCCTCGGGGACAGCGAACACCGGGGAGCTGTTTTTT
>-|TRBV5-1|-|TRBJ2-2
CASRSGETGELFF
TGCGCCAGCAGGTCCGGGGAGACCGGGGAGCTGTTTTTT
>once|TRBV4-2|-|TRBJ2-7
CASSQGFSPSYEQYF
TGTGCCAGCAGCCAAGGGTTTAGCCCCTCCTACGAGCAGTACTTC
>-|TRBV5-6|TRBD2|TRBJ2-1
CASSLGLAGVNEQFF
TGTGCCAGCAGCCTGGGACTAGCGGGGGTCAATGAGCAGTTCTTC
>few|TRBV5-1|-|TRBJ2-1
CASSLGDLSYNEQFF
TGCGCCAGCAGCTTGGGGGATCTCTCCTACAATGAGCAGTTCTTC
>-|TRBV18|-|TRBJ2-3
CASSPLVAGRGPNTDTQYF
TGTGCCAGCTCACCATTAGTAGCGGGCCGGGGGCCGAACACAGATACGCAGTATTTT
>few|TRBV12-3/TRBV12-4|-|TRBJ2-5
CASSLATGQVGQTQYF
TGTGCCAGCAGTTTAGCTACCGGGCAGGTTGGACAGACCCAGTACTTC
>-|TRBV19|TRBD1|TRBJ1-5
CASSIDYRDRTYSNQPQHF
TGTGCCAGTAGTATAGATTATCGGGACAGAACCTATAGCAATCAGCCCCAGCATTTT
>many|TRBV7-8|-|TRBJ2-7
CASSLSRQEFYEQYF
TGTGCCAGCAGCTTAAGTCGACAGGAATTCTACGAGCAGTACTTC
>-|TRBV7-7|TRBD1|TRBJ2-2
CASSPLPGQGYTGELFF
TGTGCCAGCAGCCCATTGCCGGGACAGGGATACACCGGGGAGCTGTTTTTT
>-|TRBV19|TRBD2|TRBJ2-1
CASRAGLAGLPEQFF
TGTGCCAGTAGGGCGGGACTAGCAGGACTTCCTGAGCAGTTCTTC
>-|TRBV7-9|-|TRBJ2-4
CASSLEAEGSWYIQYF
TGTGCCAGCAGCTTAGAAGCGGAAGGGTCTTGGTACATTCAGTACTTC